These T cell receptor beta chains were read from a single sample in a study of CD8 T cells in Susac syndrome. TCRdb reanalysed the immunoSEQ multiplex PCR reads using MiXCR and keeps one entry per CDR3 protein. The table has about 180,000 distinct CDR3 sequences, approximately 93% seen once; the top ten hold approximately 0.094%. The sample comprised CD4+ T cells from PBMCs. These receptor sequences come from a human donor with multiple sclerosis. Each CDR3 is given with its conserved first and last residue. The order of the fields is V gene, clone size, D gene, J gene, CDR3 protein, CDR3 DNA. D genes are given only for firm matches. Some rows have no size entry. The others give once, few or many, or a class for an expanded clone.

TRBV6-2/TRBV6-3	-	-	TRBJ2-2	CASGGAAPRTGELFF	TGTGCCAGCGGGGGGGCCGCCCCGAGAACCGGGGAGCTGTTTTTT
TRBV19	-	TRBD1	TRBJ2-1	CASSMGRQGAFEQFF	TGTGCCAGTAGTATGGGGAGACAGGGGGCTTTTGAGCAGTTCTTC
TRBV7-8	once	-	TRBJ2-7	CASSLALASAPVDEQYF	TGTGCCAGCAGCTTAGCTCTTGCTAGCGCTCCCGTAGACGAGCAGTACTTC
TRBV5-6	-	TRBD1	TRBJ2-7	CASSFLGQGDYEQYF	TGTGCCAGCAGCTTTCTGGGACAGGGGGACTACGAGCAGTACTTC
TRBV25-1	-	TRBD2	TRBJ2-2	CASKVLPGLAGGSDTGELFF	TGTGCCAGCAAGGTCCTTCCGGGACTAGCGGGGGGGTCGGACACCGGGGAGCTGTTTTTT
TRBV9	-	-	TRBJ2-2	CASSVGGAHHPGELFF	TGTGCCAGCAGCGTAGGGGGGGCCCACCATCCCGGGGAGCTGTTTTTT
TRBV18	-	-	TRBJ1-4	CASSLPNEKLFF	TGTGCCAGCTCACTACCCAATGAAAAACTGTTTTTT
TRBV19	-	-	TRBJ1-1	CASSIAPNTEAFF	TGTGCCAGTAGTATAGCTCCGAACACTGAAGCTTTCTTT
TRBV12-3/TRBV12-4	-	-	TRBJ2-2	CASRLVDGELFF	TGTGCCAGCAGACTAGTTGACGGGGAGCTGTTTTTT
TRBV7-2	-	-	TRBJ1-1	CASSVQGGMNTEAFF	TGTGCCAGCAGCGTTCAGGGTGGCATGAACACTGAAGCTTTCTTT
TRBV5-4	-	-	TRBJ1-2	CASSLESGYGYTF	TGTGCCAGCAGCTTGGAGTCAGGGTATGGCTACACCTTC
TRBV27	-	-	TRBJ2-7	CASSQKAQGSSYEQYF	TGTGCCAGCAGTCAAAAGGCCCAGGGGAGCTCCTACGAGCAGTACTTC
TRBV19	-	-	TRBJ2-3	CASSPRAWGSDTQYF	TGTGCCAGTAGTCCCCGGGCCTGGGGGTCAGATACGCAGTATTTT
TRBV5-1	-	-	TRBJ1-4	CASSVDTAGGEKLFF	TGCGCCAGCAGCGTGGACACCGCCGGGGGTGAAAAACTGTTTTTT
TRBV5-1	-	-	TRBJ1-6	CASSGEGSSYNSPLHF	TGCGCCAGCAGCGGAGAGGGGAGCTCCTATAATTCACCCCTCCACTTT
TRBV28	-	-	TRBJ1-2	CASTQGTPNYGYTF	TGTGCCAGCACCCAGGGGACTCCTAACTATGGCTACACCTTC
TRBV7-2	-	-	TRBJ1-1	CASSFGLAGNTEAFF	TGTGCCAGCAGCTTCGGACTAGCGGGGAACACTGAAGCTTTCTTT
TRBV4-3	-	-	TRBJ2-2	CASSQTGNTGELFF	TGCGCCAGCAGCCAGACAGGGAACACCGGGGAGCTGTTTTTT
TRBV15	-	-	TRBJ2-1	CATSSGYNEQFF	TGTGCCACCAGTAGCGGATACAATGAGCAGTTCTTC
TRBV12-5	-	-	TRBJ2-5	CASGRGTEQETQYF	TGTGCTAGTGGTCGGGGGACAGAACAAGAGACCCAGTACTTC
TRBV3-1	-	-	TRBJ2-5	CASSQDHRGETQYF	TGTGCCAGCAGCCAAGATCACCGGGGGGAGACCCAGTACTTC
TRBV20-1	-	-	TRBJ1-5	CSARWSNQPQHF	TGCAGTGCCCGGTGGAGCAATCAGCCCCAGCATTTT
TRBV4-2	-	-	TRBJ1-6	CASSQDRVLPSPLHF	TGTGCCAGCAGCCAAGATCGGGTTCTCCCGTCACCCCTCCACTTT
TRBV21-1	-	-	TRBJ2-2	CASSKGPGTGELFF	TGTGCCAGCAGCAAAGGCCCAGGCACCGGGGAGCTGTTTTTT
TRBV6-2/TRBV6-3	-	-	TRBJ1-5	CASQREYQPQHF	TGTGCCAGTCAGAGGGAGTATCAGCCCCAGCATTTT
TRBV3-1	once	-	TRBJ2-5	CASSHLVGQTQYF	TGTGCCAGCAGCCACCTCGTAGGGCAGACCCAGTACTTC
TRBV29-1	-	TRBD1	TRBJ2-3	CSVGDRVADTQYF	TGCAGCGTTGGAGACAGGGTCGCAGATACGCAGTATTTT
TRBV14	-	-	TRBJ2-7	CASSQSGPEQYF	TGTGCCAGCAGCCAAAGTGGCCCCGAGCAGTACTTC
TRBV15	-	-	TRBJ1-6	CATSRGRETYNSPLHF	TGTGCCACCAGCAGGGGAAGGGAAACGTATAATTCACCCCTCCACTTT
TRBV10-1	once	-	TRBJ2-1	CASGPDRNNEQFF	TGCGCCAGCGGACCGGACAGAAACAATGAGCAGTTCTTC
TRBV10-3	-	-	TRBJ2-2	CAISESSQNTGELFF	TGTGCCATCAGTGAGTCGAGCCAGAACACCGGGGAGCTGTTTTTT
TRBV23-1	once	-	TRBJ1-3	CASSQSGGLSSGNTIYF	TGCGCCAGCAGTCAATCGGGGGGGTTAAGCTCTGGAAACACCATATATTTT
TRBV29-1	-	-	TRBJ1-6	CSVAGGPNSPLHF	TGCAGCGTTGCCGGGGGTCCAAATTCACCCCTCCACTTT
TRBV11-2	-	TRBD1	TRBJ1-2	CASSREQGENTF	TGTGCCAGCAGCCGAGAACAGGGGGAGAACACCTTC
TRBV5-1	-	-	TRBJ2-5	CASSLGPSLQETQYF	TGCGCCAGCAGCTTGGGCCCCAGTCTCCAAGAGACCCAGTACTTC
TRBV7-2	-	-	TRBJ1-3	CASRLDSAGNTIYF	TGTGCCAGCAGACTTGACAGTGCTGGAAACACCATATATTTT
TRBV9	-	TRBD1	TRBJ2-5	CASSVATGQGAKRETQYF	TGTGCCAGCAGCGTAGCTACGGGACAGGGAGCTAAAAGGGAGACCCAGTACTTC
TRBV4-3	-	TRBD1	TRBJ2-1	CASSRTYWDRDYNEQFF	TGCGCCAGCAGCCGGACTTACTGGGACAGGGACTACAATGAGCAGTTCTTC
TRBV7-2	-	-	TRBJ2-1	CASSLSRDNEQFF	TGTGCCAGCAGCTTAAGCAGGGACAATGAGCAGTTCTTC
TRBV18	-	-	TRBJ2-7	CASSPDSGTAGYEQYF	TGTGCCAGCTCACCCGACTCAGGGACAGCGGGCTACGAGCAGTACTTC
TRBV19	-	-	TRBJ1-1	CASSTSNTEAFF	TGTGCCAGTAGTACCAGCAACACTGAAGCTTTCTTT
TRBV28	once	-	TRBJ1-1	CASSPGQTDTEAFF	TGTGCCAGCAGTCCTGGGCAGACAGACACTGAAGCTTTCTTT
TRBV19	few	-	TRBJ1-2	CASSTNYGYTF	TGTGCCAGTAGTACTAACTATGGCTACACCTTC
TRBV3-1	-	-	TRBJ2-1	CASSPGLSHEQFF	TGTGCCAGCAGCCCGGGACTTTCCCATGAGCAGTTCTTC